These 25 T cell receptor beta chains share one sample of origin, sequenced in a study of blood T cell repertoires in COVID-19. Method: immunoSEQ multiplex PCR; TCRdb's copy keeps in-frame clones and lacks some. This sample has approximately 190,000 clones; less than 90% occur once, and the top ten carry roughly 3.2%. Input material: PBMCs or T cells enriched from blood (not recorded which). All receptors come from a woman in her twenties or thirties who had been exposed to COVID-19.

The chain couples TRBV29-1 to TRBJ2-3; a weak D match, TRBD1 (5 bases). Germline V CDR1 and CDR2: SQVTM, ANQGSEA. The CDR3 sequence is 11 residues long. V lost 2 bases to trimming and J lost 5 bases, with 5 bases between them. CDR3 sequence reads: CSVETGDTQYF. For the CDR3, the DNA is TGCAGCGTTGAAACAGGAGATACGCAGTATTTT.

The chain carries TRBV30 and TRBJ1-4; D might be TRBD1 (6 bases). The V gene's germline CDR1 is GTSNPN and CDR2 SVGIG (reference sequence). This CDR3 has 14 amino acids. The germline V and J ends were trimmed by 2 bases and 2 bases, with 9 bases remaining between them. In DNA, the CDR3 is TGTGCCTGGAGTATCAGGGGCACTAATGAAAAACTGTTTTTT. It specifies CAWSIRGTNEKLFF.

The genes are TRBV9 and TRBJ1-5; tentatively, D is TRBD1 (5 bases). The V end was cut by 2 bases, the J end by 5 bases, with 11 bases between. CDR3 size: 14 residues. The V gene's germline CDR1 is SGDLS and CDR2 YYNGEE. The CDR3 nucleotides read TGTGCCAGCAGCGTCCTGGGGGGGGATCAGCCCCAGCATTTT. Encoded protein: CASSVLGGDQPQHF.

The V call is TRBV10-3, the J call TRBJ2-1; no reliable D call. The CDR3 covers 12 residues. V was pared by 10 bases and J by 5 bases, with 12 bases between. Germline CDR1 is ENHRY and CDR2 is SYGVKD. This chain's CDR3 is CATRRFNNEQFF. DNA for the CDR3: TGTGCCACCAGGCGGTTCAACAATGAGCAGTTCTTC.

V gene TRBV13 combines with J gene TRBJ1-1, with 8 positions matching TRBD1. The V segment lost 4 bases and the J segment 4 bases; nucleotides outside the gene matches: 5. This CDR3 comprises 14 residues. In germline, CDR1 is PRHDT, CDR2 FYEKMQ (reference sequence). CDR3 amino acids: CASSSTGGVTEAFF. CDR3 nucleotides: TGTGCCAGCAGCTCAACAGGGGGGGTCACTGAAGCTTTCTTT. Full variable domain (rest looked up from reference TRBV13 and TRBJ1-1): AAGVIQSPRHLIKEKRETATLKCYPIPRHDTVYWYQQGPGQDPQFLISFYEKMQSDKGSIPDRFSAQQFSDYHSELNMSSLELGDSALYFCASSSTGGVTEAFFGQGTRLTVV.

This clone has a handful of counts. J is TRBJ2-7 and V is TRBV14, with 9 bases matching TRBD1. CDR1 SGHDN and CDR2 FVKESK come from the germline V gene. The CDR3 contains 16 residues. The V gene end was trimmed by 4 bases and the J gene end by 5 bases; junction bases not matched to a gene: 12. CDR3 DNA sequence: TGTGCCAGCAGCCCGCTTCCGGGACAGGGTGGCGACGAGCAGTACTTC. Amino acids: CASSPLPGQGGDEQYF.

The chain carries TRBV6-5 and TRBJ1-2; D is unresolved. Germline values: CDR1 MNHEY, CDR2 SVGAGI. V was clipped by 0 bases and J by 8 bases, with 10 bases between them. CDR3 size: 13 residues. The CDR3 coding sequence is TGTGCCAGCAGTTACTCACGGGGTTCCGGCTACACCTTC. Amino acids: CASSYSRGSGYTF.

The V gene is TRBV13, the J gene TRBJ1-1; no clear D. CDR3 length equals 15 residues. Germline lookup yields CDR1 PRHDT and CDR2 FYEKMQ (reference sequence). Trimming removed 3 bases at V and 0 bases at J, with 11 bases between. CDR3 nucleotide sequence: TGTGCCAGCAGCTTCCGCGGACTGATGAACACTGAAGCTTTCTTT. Protein sequence: CASSFRGLMNTEAFF.

The V call is TRBV28, the J call TRBJ2-7; D is possibly TRBD1 (6 bases). The CDR3 has 15 residues. The V gene lost 6 bases and the J gene lost 3 bases, with 18 bases spanning the gap. Germline CDR1 MDHEN, CDR2 SYDVKM. CDR3 loop: CASRGVRDTNYEQYF. The CDR3 bases are TGTGCCAGCAGGGGGGTCCGGGACACCAACTACGAGCAGTACTTC.

The V call is TRBV7-2, the J call TRBJ2-3; 8 positions match TRBD1. V trimming: 5 bases; J trimming: 0 bases; junction bases outside the gene matches: 4. Germline values: CDR1 SGHTA, CDR2 FQGNSA. The length of the CDR3 is 15 residues. CDR3 coding DNA: TGTGCCAGCAGCACCAGGGGGCCCAGCACAGATACGCAGTATTTT. Translated: CASSTRGPSTDTQYF.

The J gene is TRBJ2-1, the V gene TRBV14, with TRBD2 matching 14 bases. Germline CDR1 is SGHDN and CDR2 is FVKESK. The V and J ends lost 4 bases and 9 bases, in that order; junction bases with no gene match: 11. This CDR3 spans 17 amino acids. CDR3 DNA sequence: TGTGCCAGCAGCCCGGCCCGACTAGCGGGGGGGCGTGGTGAGCAGTTCTTC. This encodes CASSPARLAGGRGEQFF.

This chain connects TRBV19 to TRBJ1-1; 10 nucleotides agree with TRBD1. This CDR3 is 15 amino acids long. The V gene end was trimmed by 7 bases and the J gene end by 4 bases; junction bases not matched to a gene: 9. Germline CDR1 is LNHDA and CDR2 is SQIVND (reference sequence). The CDR3 here is CASIFPGDRGTEAFF. The CDR3 DNA reads as TGTGCCAGTATCTTCCCCGGGGACAGGGGCACTGAAGCTTTCTTT.

The V call is TRBV7-8, the J call TRBJ2-7; 7 nucleotides match TRBD1. V shed 4 bases, J shed 0 bases, and the junction held 9 bases outside the gene matches. CDR3 length: 16 residues. Germline CDR1 reads SGHVS; CDR2 reads FQNEAQ. CDR3 DNA sequence: TGTGCCAGCAGCTACCGACAGGGAACGAGCTCCTACGAGCAGTACTTC. As protein: CASSYRQGTSSYEQYF.

The chain combines TRBV6-2 or TRBV6-3 with TRBJ2-7; 11 bases map to TRBD1. Germline CDR1 reads MNHEY; CDR2 reads SVGEGT. The V and J ends lost 2 bases and 6 bases, in that order; junction bases with no gene match: 6. This CDR3 is built from 15 residues. CDR3 nucleotide sequence: TGTGCCAGCAGTTACGGACAGGGGGCGCCGAGCGAGCAGTACTTC. Translating gives CASSYGQGAPSEQYF.

The rearrangement uses TRBV2 and TRBJ2-5; 8 bases are a match to TRBD2. Germline V lookup: CDR1 SNHLY, CDR2 FYNNEI. The CDR3 runs to 16 residues. The V segment lost 7 bases and the J segment 4 bases; nucleotides outside the gene matches: 14. The CDR3 coding sequence is TGTGCCAGCAACTTACCGGGACTAGTTGGCGGAGAGACCCAGTACTTC. Its translation: CASNLPGLVGGETQYF.

The rearrangement links TRBV5-1 to TRBJ1-3, with TRBD1 as a possible D gene (5 bases). There are 15 residues in the CDR3. V dropped 0 bases and J dropped 0 bases, with 7 bases sitting between them. The germline gives CDR1 SGHRS, CDR2 YFSETQ. The CDR3 reads CASSLEGDSGNTIYF. In nucleotides, the CDR3 is TGCGCCAGCAGCTTGGAAGGGGACTCTGGAAACACCATATATTTT.

The chain couples TRBV3-1 (or the pseudogene TRBV3-2) to TRBJ1-2; D possibly corresponds to TRBD1 (6 bases). Trimming cost V 1 base and J 6 bases, with 6 bases left between them. This CDR3 is 12 amino acids long. CDR1 is LGHDT, CDR2 YNNKEL, per germline (reference sequence). CDR3 nucleotide sequence: TGTGCCAGCAGCCAAGGGACAGATGGCTACACCTTC. Encoded protein: CASSQGTDGYTF.

This clone appeared once. The V gene is TRBV4-1, the J gene TRBJ1-5; D is perhaps TRBD1 (6 bases). Germline V gene sequence: CDR1 MGHRA, CDR2 YSYEKL. This CDR3 has 14 amino acids. Trimming shortened V by 3 bases and J by 1 base, and 7 bases separated the two germline ends. In nucleotides, the CDR3 is TGCGCCAGCAGCCACGGACAGAGCAATCAGCCCCAGCATTTT. Protein sequence: CASSHGQSNQPQHF.

This clone has only a few counts. The V gene is TRBV4-3, the J gene TRBJ1-1, with 7 bases aligning to TRBD1. The germline CDR1 and CDR2 sequences are LGHNA and YSLEER. The CDR3 consists of 15 residues. V was clipped by 0 bases and J by 5 bases; unmatched bases: 6. The CDR3: CASSQDPNRGTEAFF. The DNA for the CDR3 is TGCGCCAGCAGCCAAGATCCCAACAGGGGTACTGAAGCTTTCTTT.

This clone occurred once. This chain links TRBV14 with TRBJ1-1; tentative D call: TRBD1 (6 bases). V was shortened by 2 bases and J by 10 bases, with 14 bases between the two germline ends. Germline-derived CDR1 and CDR2 are SGHDN and FVKESK. This CDR3 comprises 13 residues. The CDR3 coding sequence is TGTGCCAGCAGCCAAAGGGGGGGCAGGGTAGCTTTCTTT. This gives the protein CASSQRGGRVAFF.

The rearrangement uses TRBV19 and TRBJ1-3; D gene uncertain. The germline V gene has CDR1 LNHDA and CDR2 SQIVND (reference sequence). V lost 2 bases, J lost 2 bases, and 13 bases lay in between. This CDR3 has 16 residues. Written as DNA, the CDR3 is TGTGCCAGTAGTATACCAACAGTAAGAGCTGGAAACACCATATATTTT. Its protein product is CASSIPTVRAGNTIYF. The full variable domain, with the rest looked up from reference TRBV19 and TRBJ1-3, is DGGITQSPKYLFRKEGQNVTLSCEQNLNHDAMYWYRQDPGQGLRLIYYSQIVNDFQKGDIAEGYSVSREKKESFPLTVTSAQKNPTAFYLCASSIPTVRAGNTIYFGEGSWLTVV.

The chain carries TRBV12-3 or TRBV12-4 and TRBJ2-5; D is undetermined. Deletions cut 6 bases from V and 4 bases from J, with 9 bases between. This CDR3 has 12 residues. CDR3 sequence: CASRSFGETQYF. The DNA for the CDR3 is TGTGCCAGCAGGTCCTTCGGAGAGACCCAGTACTTC.

CDR3 residues: CASSLTVLAGGNEQFF. DNA for the CDR3: TGTGCCAGCAGCTTAACGGTACTAGCGGGGGGCAATGAGCAGTTCTTC. This chain joins TRBV7-3 and TRBJ2-1; 12 positions agree with TRBD2. The CDR3 runs 16 residues. CDR1 and CDR2 (germline): SGHTA, FQGTGA. Losses at the gene ends were 0 bases for V and 6 bases for J; bases not matched to a gene: 3.

CDR3 DNA: TGTGCCAGCAGTTTCAGCTTCCAGGGACAGACTGAAGCTTTCTTT. Amino acids: CASSFSFQGQTEAFF. The chain is built from TRBV27 and TRBJ1-1; 7 positions match TRBD1. CDR1 is MNHEY and CDR2 is SMNVEV in the germline V gene (reference sequence). V lost 3 bases, J lost 5 bases, and 9 bases stayed unmatched. The CDR3 covers 15 residues.

The chain carries TRBV9 and TRBJ2-5; tentatively, D is TRBD2 (6 bases). The CDR3 contains 15 residues. Trimming pared 4 bases from V and 1 base from J, leaving 14 bases between. Per the germline V gene, CDR1 is SGDLS and CDR2 is YYNGEE. Written as DNA, the CDR3 is TGTGCCAGCAGCTCACATTCGGGACTCCAAGAGACCCAGTACTTC. As protein: CASSSHSGLQETQYF.